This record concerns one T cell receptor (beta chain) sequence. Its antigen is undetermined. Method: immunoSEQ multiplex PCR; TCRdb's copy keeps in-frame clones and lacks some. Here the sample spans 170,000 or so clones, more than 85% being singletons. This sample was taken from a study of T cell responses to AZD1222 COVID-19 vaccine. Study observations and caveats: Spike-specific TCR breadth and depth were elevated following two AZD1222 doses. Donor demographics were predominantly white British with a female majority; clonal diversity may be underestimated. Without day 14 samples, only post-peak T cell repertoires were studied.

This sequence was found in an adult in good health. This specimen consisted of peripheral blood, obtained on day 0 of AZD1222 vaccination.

CDR3 sequence (DNA): TGCAGTGCTAGTTCCTCGAATTCGAGGGCTTTCTTT. It codes for CSASSSNSRAFF. The chain uses TRBV20-1 and TRBJ1-1; D uncertain. Germline CDR1 is DFQATT and CDR2 is SNEGSKA (reference sequence). V lost 3 bases and J 11 bases, leaving 16 bases between the germline ends. The CDR3 extends over 12 amino acids.